Reported below is one T cell receptor beta chain. V was pared by 6 bases and J by 0 bases, with 8 bases between. The germline V gene has CDR1 KGHDR and CDR2 SFDVKD. The CDR3 has 15 amino acids. The data were produced by immunoSEQ multiplex PCR, yet TCRdb's version contains in-frame clones alone and is incomplete. The table includes some 300,000 clones, nearly 90% detected once. This specimen belongs to a study of blood T cell repertoires in COVID-19. The clonotype comes from a woman younger than 30 with acute COVID-19. The chain employs TRBV24-1 and TRBJ2-6, with D perhaps TRBD1 (5 bases). Sequenced input: PBMCs or T cells enriched from blood (not recorded which). CDR3 region: CATSLTASGANVLTF. DNA of the CDR3: TGTGCCACCAGTTTGACAGCCTCTGGGGCCAACGTCCTGACTTTC.